The clone carrying this TCR beta chain was seen more than once but under ten times. As yet, its antigen is unknown. PCR was performed a second time for roughly 7 to 12 cycles using a sample-barcoded 5' primer and a J-beta primer mix. TCRdb used MiXCR to reprocess the 5' RACE reads, holding one entry per CDR3 protein. The repertoire holds 1.5 million to 2 million distinct CDR3 sequences, with just under 50% as singletons. V gave up 10 bases and J gave up 2 bases; unmatched junction bases: 6. Germline V gene sequence: CDR1 MNHEY, CDR2 SVGEGT. This CDR3 has 13 amino acids. This entry comes from a study of blood T cells in healthy people across ages. Study-wide results and caveats: Across samples, TCR beta diversity tracked strongly with naive T cell percentage. Fewer expanded clones and more diversity marked long-lived versus aged donors. With donor CMV status unknown, expanded clonotype changes were possibly confounded.

The chain carries TRBV6-2 or TRBV6-3 and TRBJ2-3; TRBD1 matches at 7 bases. The clonotype originates from a woman between 40 and 50 years old in good health. Sequenced material: blood. The CDR3, as DNA: TGTGCCACGCGAGGGACAGCCACAGATACGCAGTATTTT. Amino acids: CATRGTATDTQYF.